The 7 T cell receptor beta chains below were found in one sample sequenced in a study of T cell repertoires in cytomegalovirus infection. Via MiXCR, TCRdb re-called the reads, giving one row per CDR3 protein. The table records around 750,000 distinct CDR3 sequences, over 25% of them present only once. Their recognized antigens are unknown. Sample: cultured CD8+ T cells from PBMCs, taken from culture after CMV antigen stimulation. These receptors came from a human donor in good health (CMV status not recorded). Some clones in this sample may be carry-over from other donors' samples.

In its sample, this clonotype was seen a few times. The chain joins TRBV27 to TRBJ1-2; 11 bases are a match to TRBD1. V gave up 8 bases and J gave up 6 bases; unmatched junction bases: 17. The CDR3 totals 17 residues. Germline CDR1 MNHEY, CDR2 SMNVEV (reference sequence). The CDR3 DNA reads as TGTGCCAGCGGTACCTGGACAGGGGGCGGTTCGAAAGATGGCTACACCTTC. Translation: CASGTWTGGGSKDGYTF.

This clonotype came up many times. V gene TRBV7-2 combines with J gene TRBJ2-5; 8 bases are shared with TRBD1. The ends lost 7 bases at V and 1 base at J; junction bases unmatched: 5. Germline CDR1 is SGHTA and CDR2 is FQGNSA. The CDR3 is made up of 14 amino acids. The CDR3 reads CASTRTGTQETQYF. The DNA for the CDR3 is TGTGCCAGCACCCGGACAGGGACCCAAGAGACCCAGTACTTC. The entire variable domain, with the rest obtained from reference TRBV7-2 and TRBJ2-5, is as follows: GAGVSQSPSNKVTEKGKDVELRCDPISGHTALYWYRQSLGQGLEFLIYFQGNSAPDKSGLPSDRFSAERTGGSVSTLTIQRTQQEDSAVYLCASTRTGTQETQYFGPGTRLLVL.

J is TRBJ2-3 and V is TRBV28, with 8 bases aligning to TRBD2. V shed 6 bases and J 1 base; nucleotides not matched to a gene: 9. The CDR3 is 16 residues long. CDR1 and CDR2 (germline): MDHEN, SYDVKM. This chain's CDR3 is CASRAGTSHRTDTQYF. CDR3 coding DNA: TGTGCCAGCAGAGCCGGGACTAGTCACCGCACAGATACGCAGTATTTT.

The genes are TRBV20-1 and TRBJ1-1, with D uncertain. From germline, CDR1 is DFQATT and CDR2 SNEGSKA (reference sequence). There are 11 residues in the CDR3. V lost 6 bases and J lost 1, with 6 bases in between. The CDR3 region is CSAAQNTEAFF. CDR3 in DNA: TGCAGTGCGGCCCAGAACACTGAAGCTTTCTTT.

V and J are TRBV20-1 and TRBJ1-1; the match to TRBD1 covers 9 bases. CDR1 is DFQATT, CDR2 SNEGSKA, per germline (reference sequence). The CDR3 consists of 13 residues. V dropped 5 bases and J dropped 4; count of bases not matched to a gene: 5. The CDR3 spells CSASWTGVTEAFF. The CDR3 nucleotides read TGCAGTGCTTCCTGGACAGGGGTCACTGAAGCTTTCTTT.

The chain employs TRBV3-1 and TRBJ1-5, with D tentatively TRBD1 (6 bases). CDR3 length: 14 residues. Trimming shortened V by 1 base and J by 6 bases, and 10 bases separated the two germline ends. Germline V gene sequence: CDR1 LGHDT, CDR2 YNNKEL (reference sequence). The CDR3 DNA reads TGTGCCAGCAGCCAAGCACAGGGCAGTCAGCCCCAGCATTTT. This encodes CASSQAQGSQPQHF.

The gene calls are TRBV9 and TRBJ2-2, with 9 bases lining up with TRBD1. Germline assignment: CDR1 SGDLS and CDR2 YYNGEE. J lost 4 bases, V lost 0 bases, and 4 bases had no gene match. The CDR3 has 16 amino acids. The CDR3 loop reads CASSVEDRGTTGELFF. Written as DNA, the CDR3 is TGTGCCAGCAGCGTAGAAGACAGGGGGACCACCGGGGAGCTGTTTTTT.